This T cell receptor (beta chain) derives from a study of blood T cell repertoires in COVID-19. Study details: Samples representing acute and convalescent COVID-19 were sourced from the United States, Italy and Spain. Sources were T cells, B-cell-depleted T cells, or PBMCs; the material itself was cDNA or gDNA.

Per the authors' pipeline: Amplifying reference gene primers gave estimates of nucleated cell counts. The assay was immunoSEQ multiplex PCR, and TCRdb's table has in-frame clones only and misses some. From that table come the V and J calls and clone size; the DNA was used to work out D and trimming. In the table there are roughly 220,000 clones, more than 75% of which are singletons. Enrolled during active infection, Seattle patients were then followed longitudinally. The germline gives CDR1 SGHRS, CDR2 YFSETQ. The CDR3 is 15 amino acids. Trimming left V 0 bases short and J 1 base short, with 10 bases between.

The chain is built from TRBV5-1 and TRBJ1-1; the D is unclear. What was sequenced was peripheral blood. The clonotype originates from a woman older than 75 with COVID-19, enrolled during active disease. CDR3 in amino acids: CASSLARVQNTEAFF. CDR3 DNA sequence: TGCGCCAGCAGCTTGGCCCGGGTCCAGAACACTGAAGCTTTCTTT.